Described below is a single T cell receptor beta chain sequence and its context. Its antigen has not been determined. The record has no base qualities; no much larger clone is one base away. These data are taken from a study of blood T cell repertoires in COVID-19 (TCRdb year 2020). Concerning the study at large: Samples covering the acute and convalescent phases of COVID-19 were provided by collaborators in the United States, Italy and Spain. The prospective study material was composed of cDNA or gDNA derived from T cells, B-cell-depleted T cells, or PBMCs. The dataset comprised deeply sampled blood TCRbeta repertoires from subjects exposed to, actively infected with, or recovered from COVID-19. A freely available public database, intended as a resource for researchers studying the immune response to SARS-CoV-2, is where the repertoires were released. The samples were drawn from the first 160 participants of the ongoing ImmuneRACE study and from 950 to 1,500 subjects provided by 6 global collaborators. The sample metadata nearly always contained a de-identified subject ID, COVID-19 status, age in years and sex. Where available, HLA class I and class II types were taken from metadata supplied by the sample provider and were not determined by assay-based typing.

Study-wide findings and limitations: The amount of clinical and demographic metadata varied by source and participant and was provided uncurated.

TCRbeta CDR3 regions were amplified from genomic DNA using the immunoSEQ Assay, a bias-controlled multiplex PCR. Concerning the study's data processing: Nucleated cell counts per sample were estimated from amplification of reference gene primers within the assay. To quantify the absolute abundance of each unique TCRbeta CDR3 rearrangement, sequence reads were collapsed and filtered. For each sample, productive Simpson clonality was calculated as the square root of Simpson's diversity index over productive rearrangements. TCRdb provides this immuneACCESS table in a form limited to in-frame rearrangements. Some clones are lacking; in checked studies, under half of them reflect an unresolved V gene, and why the rest are absent is not known. That table is the source of V, J and clone size, and D and trimming were worked out from the DNA. For this sample the table gives approximately 140,000 clones, of which roughly nine tenths were detected only once. Clones ranked in the top ten supply about 4.6% of the sample.

The collaborating institutions used their own protocols to collect whole blood in K2EDTA tubes. For TCRbeta analysis, collaborators shipped samples as frozen whole blood, isolated PBMCs, or DNA extracted from either of those sample types. Deletion took 4 bases off V and 2 bases off J, with a span of 24 bases between the germline ends. The germline V gene encodes CDR1 SGHTS and CDR2 YDEGEE. Taken from cysteine to phenylalanine, the CDR3 has 18 residues. Just the 54-base CDR3 DNA is kept, in frame starting at base 1. The chain joins TRBV5-8 to TRBJ1-2; TRBD1 is a weak D gene call, 6 bases matching. The sample taken for sequencing was peripheral blood. This clonotype was obtained from a woman aged 60-75 years with active or convalescent COVID-19. For the CDR3, the sequence is CASSPRGGLGGRNYGYTF. The sequenced DNA is TGTGCCAGCAGCCCACGCGGGGGCCTCGGGGGTAGAAACTATGGCTACACCTTC.